What follows describes a single TCR beta chain. Different DNA sequences within this sample yield the same CDR3. The sample is drawn from a study of blood T cell repertoires in COVID-19. Background on the study: The samples span acute and convalescent COVID-19 from the United States, Italy and Spain. The cDNA or gDNA used as material had been derived from T cells, B-cell-depleted T cells, or PBMCs.

In the source study's methods: Nucleated cell counts were estimated from reference gene primer amplification. Generated by immunoSEQ multiplex PCR, the TCRdb table keeps only in-frame clones and is missing some. The V and J calls and clone size are taken from that table; D and trimming were inferred from the DNA. The table lists 150,000 to 200,000 clones, 75% to 85% of them singletons. V gave up 5 bases and J gave up 4 bases; unmatched junction bases: 1. The CDR3 runs 14 residues. Germline V gene sequence: CDR1 SNHLY, CDR2 FYNNEI. The chain has TRBV2 and TRBJ1-5, with 11 nucleotides matching TRBD1. What was sequenced was peripheral blood. The clonotype comes from a man in his sixties with acute or convalescent COVID-19. The CDR3 coding sequence is TGTGCCAGCAGTCGGGACAGGGGGAATCAGCCCCAGCATTTT. Its protein product is CASSRDRGNQPQHF.